Below, one TCR beta chain is given with its context. Antigen: not known. This sample was taken from a study of T cell responses to AZD1222 COVID-19 vaccine. Study conclusions and caveats: Among vaccine-associated CD4 TCRs, coverage spanned spike, with dominance at 160-218 and 743-854.

The V gene's germline CDR1 is SGHDT and CDR2 YYEEEE. The CDR3 length is 16 residues. The V end was cut by 4 bases, the J end by 3 bases, with 17 bases between. The data were produced by immunoSEQ multiplex PCR, yet TCRdb's version contains in-frame clones alone and is incomplete. The sample shows over 150,000 clones, approximately 91% of them seen only once. The chain couples TRBV5-6 to TRBJ1-5, with a tentative D call TRBD1 (5 bases). The sequencing used peripheral blood, collected on day 0 of AZD1222 vaccination. The clonotype originates from an adult in good health. CDR3 coding DNA: TGTGCCAGCAGCCTTGATGGACACCTTTACAATCAGCCCCAGCATTTT. Translated, it gives CASSLDGHLYNQPQHF.